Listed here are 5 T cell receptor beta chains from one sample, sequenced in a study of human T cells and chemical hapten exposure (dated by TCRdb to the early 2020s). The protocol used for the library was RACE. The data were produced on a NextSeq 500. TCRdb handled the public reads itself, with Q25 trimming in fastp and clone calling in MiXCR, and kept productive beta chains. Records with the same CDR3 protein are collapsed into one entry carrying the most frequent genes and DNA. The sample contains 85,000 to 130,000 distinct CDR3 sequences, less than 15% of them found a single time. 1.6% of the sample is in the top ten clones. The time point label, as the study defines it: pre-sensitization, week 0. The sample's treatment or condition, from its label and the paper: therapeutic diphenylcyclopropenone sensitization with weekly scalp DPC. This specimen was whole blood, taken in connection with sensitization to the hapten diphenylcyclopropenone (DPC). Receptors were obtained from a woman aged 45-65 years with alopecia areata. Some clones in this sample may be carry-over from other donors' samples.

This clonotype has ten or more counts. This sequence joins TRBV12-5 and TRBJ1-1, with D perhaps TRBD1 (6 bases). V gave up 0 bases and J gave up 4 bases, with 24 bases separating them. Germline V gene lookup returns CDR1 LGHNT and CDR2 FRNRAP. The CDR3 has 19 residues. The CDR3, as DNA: TGTGCTAGTGGTTTGGTACAGACAGGCCCCCCAGTTTTGAGCACTGAAGCTTTCTTT. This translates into CASGLVQTGPPVLSTEAFF.

The CDR3 reads CASIGSVSYNEQFF. In DNA form, the CDR3 reads TGTGCCAGTATAGGGAGTGTCTCCTACAATGAGCAGTTCTTC. The J gene is TRBJ2-1, the V gene TRBV25-1, with a possible D match to TRBD2 (5 bases). Germline V gene data show CDR1 as MGHDK and CDR2 as SYGVNS. The V end lost 9 bases, the J end lost 0 bases, and 12 bases lay between the germline ends. The CDR3 sequence is 14 residues long. The whole variable domain, filled in from reference TRBV25-1 and TRBJ2-1, reads EADIYQTPRYLVIGTGKKITLECSQTMGHDKMYWYQQDPGMELHLIHYSYGVNSTEKGDLSSESTVSRIRTEHFPLTLESARPSHTSQYLCASIGSVSYNEQFFGPGTRLTVL.

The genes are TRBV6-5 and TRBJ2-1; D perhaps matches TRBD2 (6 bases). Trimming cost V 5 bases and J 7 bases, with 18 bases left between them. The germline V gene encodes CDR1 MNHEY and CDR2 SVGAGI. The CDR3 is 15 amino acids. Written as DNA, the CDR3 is TGTGCCAGCAGTCTACTGACGCTCCGGGGGAATGAGCAGTTCTTC. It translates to CASSLLTLRGNEQFF.

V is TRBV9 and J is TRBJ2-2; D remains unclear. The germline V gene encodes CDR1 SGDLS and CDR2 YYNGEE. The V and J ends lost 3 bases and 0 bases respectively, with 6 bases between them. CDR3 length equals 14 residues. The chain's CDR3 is CASSAPTNTGELFF. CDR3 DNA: TGTGCCAGCAGCGCCCCTACGAACACCGGGGAGCTGTTTTTT.

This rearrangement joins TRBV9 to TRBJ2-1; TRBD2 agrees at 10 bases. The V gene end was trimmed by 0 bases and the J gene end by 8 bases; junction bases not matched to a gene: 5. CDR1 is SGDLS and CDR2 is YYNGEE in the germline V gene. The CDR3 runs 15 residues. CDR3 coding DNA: TGTGCCAGCAGCGTAGGACGGAGCGGGAGGGATGAGCAGTTCTTC. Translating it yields CASSVGRSGRDEQFF.